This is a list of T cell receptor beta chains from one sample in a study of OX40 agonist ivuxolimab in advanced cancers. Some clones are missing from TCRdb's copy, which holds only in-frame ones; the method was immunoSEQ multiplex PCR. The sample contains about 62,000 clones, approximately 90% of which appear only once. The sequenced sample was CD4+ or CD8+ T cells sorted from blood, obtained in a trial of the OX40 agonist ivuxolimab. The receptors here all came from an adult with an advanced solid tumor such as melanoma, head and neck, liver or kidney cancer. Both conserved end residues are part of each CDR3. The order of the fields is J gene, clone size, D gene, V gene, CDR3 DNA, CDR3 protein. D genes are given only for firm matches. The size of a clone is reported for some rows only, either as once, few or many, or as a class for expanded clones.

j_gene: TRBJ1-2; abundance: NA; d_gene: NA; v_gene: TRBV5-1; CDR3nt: TGCGCCAGCAGCCCGACGGGGGGATCTGTCTATGGCTACACCTTC; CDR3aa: CASSPTGGSVYGYTF
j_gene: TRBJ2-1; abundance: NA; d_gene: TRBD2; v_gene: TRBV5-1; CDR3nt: TGCGCCAGCACAAGGACTAGCGGGAGCAATGAGCAGTTCTTC; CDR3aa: CASTRTSGSNEQFF
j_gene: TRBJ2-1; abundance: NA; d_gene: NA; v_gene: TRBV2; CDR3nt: TGTGCCAGCAAAAAGGAGGGCGAGCAGTTCTTC; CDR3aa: CASKKEGEQFF
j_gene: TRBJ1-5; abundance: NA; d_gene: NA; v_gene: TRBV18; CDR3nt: TGTGCCAGCTCACCGGGAGGGATTCAGCCCCAGCATTTT; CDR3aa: CASSPGGIQPQHF
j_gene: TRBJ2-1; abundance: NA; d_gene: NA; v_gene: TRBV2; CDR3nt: TGTGCCAGCAGTCTCCTTAGGGACCTGAATGAGCAGTTCTTC; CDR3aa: CASSLLRDLNEQFF
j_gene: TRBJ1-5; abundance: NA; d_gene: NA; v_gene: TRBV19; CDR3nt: TGTGCCAGTAGTATCCAAGACCGTCAGCCCCAGCATTTT; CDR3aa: CASSIQDRQPQHF
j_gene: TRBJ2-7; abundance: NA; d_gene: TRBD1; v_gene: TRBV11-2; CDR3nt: TGTGCCAGCAGCTTAGTGGGCAGGGGGTCCTACGAGCAGTACTTC; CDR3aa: CASSLVGRGSYEQYF
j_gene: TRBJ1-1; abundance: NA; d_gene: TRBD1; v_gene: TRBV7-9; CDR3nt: TGTGCCAGCAGCGCCACAGGGGGCGCGGGGTACACTGAAGCTTTCTTT; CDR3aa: CASSATGGAGYTEAFF
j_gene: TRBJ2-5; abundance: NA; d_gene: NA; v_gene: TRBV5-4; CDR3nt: TGTGCCAGCAGCTTCTGGGGGAGGGGGGGCTCGGAGACCCAGTACTTC; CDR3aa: CASSFWGRGGSETQYF
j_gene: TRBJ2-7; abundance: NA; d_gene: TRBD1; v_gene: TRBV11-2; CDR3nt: TGTGCCAGCAGCACGGACAGGGGTCTCTACGAGCAGTACTTC; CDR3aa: CASSTDRGLYEQYF
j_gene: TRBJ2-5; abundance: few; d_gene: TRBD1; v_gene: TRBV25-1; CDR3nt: TGTGCCAGCAGTAAGGGGACAGGGTACCAAGAGACCCAGTACTTC; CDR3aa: CASSKGTGYQETQYF
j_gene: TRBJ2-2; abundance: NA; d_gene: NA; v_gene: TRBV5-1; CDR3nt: TGCGCCAGCAGCTTGGCGGGCCAGAACACCGGGGAGCTGTTTTTT; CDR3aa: CASSLAGQNTGELFF
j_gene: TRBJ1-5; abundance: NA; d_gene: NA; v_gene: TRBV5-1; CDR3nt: TGCGCCAGCAGCCCTGAGGGGGTTAGCAATCAGCCCCAGCATTTT; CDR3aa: CASSPEGVSNQPQHF
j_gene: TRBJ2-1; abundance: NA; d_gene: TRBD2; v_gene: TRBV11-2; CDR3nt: TGTGCCAGCAGCTTAGGACTAGCGGGAGGATATGAGCAGTTCTTC; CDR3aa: CASSLGLAGGYEQFF
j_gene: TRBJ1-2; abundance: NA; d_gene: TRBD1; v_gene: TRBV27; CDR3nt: TGTGCCAGCAGTCCCAGGACAGGCTATGGCTACACCTTC; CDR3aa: CASSPRTGYGYTF
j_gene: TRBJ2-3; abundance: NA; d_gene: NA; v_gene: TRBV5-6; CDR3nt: TGTGCCAGCAGCTTAGCCACAGATACGCAGTATTTT; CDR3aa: CASSLATDTQYF
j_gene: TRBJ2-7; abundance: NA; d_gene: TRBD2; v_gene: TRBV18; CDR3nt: TGTGCCAGCTCACCAGGACTAGCGGGAGGCTACGAGCAGTACTTC; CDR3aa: CASSPGLAGGYEQYF
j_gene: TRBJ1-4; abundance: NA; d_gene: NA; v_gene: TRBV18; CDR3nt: TGTGCCAGCTCACCGCCACTGGGGGATGAAAAACTGTTTTTT; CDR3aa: CASSPPLGDEKLFF
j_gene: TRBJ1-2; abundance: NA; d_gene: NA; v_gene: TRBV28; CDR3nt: TGTGCCAGCAGGTCACACGGACAGTCCTCTGCCGGCTACACCTTC; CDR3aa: CASRSHGQSSAGYTF
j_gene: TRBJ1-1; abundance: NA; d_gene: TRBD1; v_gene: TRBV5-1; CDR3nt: TGCGCCAGCAGCTTGGACGGACAGGGGACCGCTGAAGCTTTCTTT; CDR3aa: CASSLDGQGTAEAFF
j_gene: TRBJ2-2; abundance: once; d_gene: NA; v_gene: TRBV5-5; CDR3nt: TGTGCCAGCAGAATGGGGGAGATGCTCGGGGAGCTGTTTTTT; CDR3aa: CASRMGEMLGELFF
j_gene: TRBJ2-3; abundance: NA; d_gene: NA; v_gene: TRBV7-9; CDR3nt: TGTGCCAGCAGCTCGGATGGAGGAGATACGCAGTATTTT; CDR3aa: CASSSDGGDTQYF
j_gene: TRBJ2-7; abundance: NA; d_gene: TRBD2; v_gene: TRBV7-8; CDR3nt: TGTGCCAGCAGCCCTAGCGGGGGCAATTCCTACGAGCAGTACTTC; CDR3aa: CASSPSGGNSYEQYF
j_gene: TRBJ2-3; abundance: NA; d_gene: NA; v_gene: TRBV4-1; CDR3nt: TGCGCCAGCAGCCAAGATTGGGGGGATGGGGCGGGCGCAGATACGCAGTATTTT; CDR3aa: CASSQDWGDGAGADTQYF
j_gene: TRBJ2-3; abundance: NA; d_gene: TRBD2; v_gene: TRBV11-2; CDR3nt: TGTGCCAGCAGCATCGGGGGGGCGTTCACAGATACGCAGTATTTT; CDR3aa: CASSIGGAFTDTQYF
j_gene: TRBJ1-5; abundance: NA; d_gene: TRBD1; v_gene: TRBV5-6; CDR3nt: TGTGCCAGCAGCTTCGCAGGGACAGGGCGGTTACAGCCCCAGCATTTT; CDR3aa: CASSFAGTGRLQPQHF
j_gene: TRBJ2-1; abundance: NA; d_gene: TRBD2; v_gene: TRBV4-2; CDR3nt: TGTGCCAGCAGCCAAGTGGGAGCGGGAGGTATCTATGAGCAGTTCTTC; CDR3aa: CASSQVGAGGIYEQFF
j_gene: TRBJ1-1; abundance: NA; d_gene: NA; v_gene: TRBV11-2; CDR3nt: TGTGCCAGCAGCCCAGTTGGGTGGGGGCGCACTGAAGCTTTCTTT; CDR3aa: CASSPVGWGRTEAFF
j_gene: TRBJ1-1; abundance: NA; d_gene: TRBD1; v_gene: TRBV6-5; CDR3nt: TGTGCCAGCAGCATAACCGGACAGGTGAACACTGAAGCTTTCTTT; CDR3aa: CASSITGQVNTEAFF
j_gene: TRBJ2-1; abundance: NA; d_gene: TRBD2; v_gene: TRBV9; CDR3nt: TGTGCCAGCAGCCGGCGGCTAGCGGGGGGGCCGAATGAGCAGTTCTTC; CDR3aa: CASSRRLAGGPNEQFF
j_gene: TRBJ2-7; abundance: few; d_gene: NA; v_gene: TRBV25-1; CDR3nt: TGTGCCAGCACGCGGGGCTACGAGCAGTACTTC; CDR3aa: CASTRGYEQYF
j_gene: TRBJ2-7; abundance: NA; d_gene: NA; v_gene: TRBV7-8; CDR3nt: TGTGCCAGCAGCTTCAAACCACCTACGAGGGTCGAGCAGTACTTC; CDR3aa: CASSFKPPTRVEQYF
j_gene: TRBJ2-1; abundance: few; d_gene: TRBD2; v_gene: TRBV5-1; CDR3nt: TGCGCCAGCAGCTTGGGACTAGCGGGAGGGCCTCCGGTCTTC; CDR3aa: CASSLGLAGGPPVF
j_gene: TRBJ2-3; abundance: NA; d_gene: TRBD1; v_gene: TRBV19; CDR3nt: TGTGCCAGTAGGACAGGGGGCACAGATACGCAGTATTTT; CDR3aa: CASRTGGTDTQYF
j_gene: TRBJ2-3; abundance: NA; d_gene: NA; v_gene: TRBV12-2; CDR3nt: TGTGCAAGTCGCTTAGGACGGGACTCGGTGAAAGATACGCAGTATTTT; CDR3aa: CASRLGRDSVKDTQYF
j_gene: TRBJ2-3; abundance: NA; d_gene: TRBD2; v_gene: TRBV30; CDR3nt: TGTGCCTGGAGTTTAGCGGGAGTTGCAGATACGCAGTATTTT; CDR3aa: CAWSLAGVADTQYF
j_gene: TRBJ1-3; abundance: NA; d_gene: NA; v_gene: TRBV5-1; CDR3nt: TGCGCCAGCAGCTTGACGGGGCGGTCTGGAAACACCATATATTTT; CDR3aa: CASSLTGRSGNTIYF
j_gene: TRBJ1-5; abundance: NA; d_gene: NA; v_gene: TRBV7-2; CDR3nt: TGTGCCAGCAGCTTCCGCGGGACCGGCGGCAATCAGCCCCAGCATTTT; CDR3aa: CASSFRGTGGNQPQHF
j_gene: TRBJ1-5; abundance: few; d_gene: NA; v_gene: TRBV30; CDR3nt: TGTGCCTCAGCCTATAGCAATCAGCCCCAGCATTTT; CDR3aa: CASAYSNQPQHF
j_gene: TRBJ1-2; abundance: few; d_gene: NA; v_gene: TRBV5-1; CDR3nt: TGCGCCAGCAGCTTGGATCTGGGGGGCTACACCTTC; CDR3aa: CASSLDLGGYTF
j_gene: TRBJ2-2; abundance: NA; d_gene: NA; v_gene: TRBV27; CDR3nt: TGTGCCAGCAGTTCGGAAAGGGGGGTCCCGGACACCGGGGAGCTGTTTTTT; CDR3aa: CASSSERGVPDTGELFF
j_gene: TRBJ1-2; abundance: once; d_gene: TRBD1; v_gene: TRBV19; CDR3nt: TGTGCCAGTAGGACCGGACAGGGCCATGGCTACACCTTC; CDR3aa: CASRTGQGHGYTF
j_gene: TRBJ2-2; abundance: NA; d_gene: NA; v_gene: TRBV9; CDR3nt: TGTGCCAGCAATCACAACGGGAACACCGGGGAGCTGTTTTTT; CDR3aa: CASNHNGNTGELFF
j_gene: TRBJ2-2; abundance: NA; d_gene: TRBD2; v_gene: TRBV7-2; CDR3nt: TGTGCCAGCAGCTTAGGGACTAGCGGGGAGGTCGGGGAGCTGTTTTTT; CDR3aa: CASSLGTSGEVGELFF
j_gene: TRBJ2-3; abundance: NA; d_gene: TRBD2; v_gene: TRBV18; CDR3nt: TGTGCCAGCTCACCACCCCTAGCGGGTCGCACAGATACGCAGTATTTT; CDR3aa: CASSPPLAGRTDTQYF
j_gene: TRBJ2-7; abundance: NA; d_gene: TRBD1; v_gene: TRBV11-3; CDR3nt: TGTGCCAGCAGCTCCACAACAGGGGCCGGCGAGCAGTACTTC; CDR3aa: CASSSTTGAGEQYF
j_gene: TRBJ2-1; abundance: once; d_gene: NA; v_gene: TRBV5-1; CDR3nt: TGCGCCAGCAGCTTGGCCCCGGGAACCTACAATGAGCAGTTCTTC; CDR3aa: CASSLAPGTYNEQFF
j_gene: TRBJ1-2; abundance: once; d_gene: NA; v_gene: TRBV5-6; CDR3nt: TGTGCCAGCAGCCCAGAGAGCAACTATGGCTACACCTTC; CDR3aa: CASSPESNYGYTF
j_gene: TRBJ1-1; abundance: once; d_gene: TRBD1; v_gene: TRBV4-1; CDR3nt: TGCGCCAGCAGCCAAGCCGGGACAGGGGGGGGAAACACTGAAGCTTTCTTT; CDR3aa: CASSQAGTGGGNTEAFF
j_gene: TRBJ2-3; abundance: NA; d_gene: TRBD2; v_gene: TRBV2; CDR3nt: TGTGCCAGCAGCGTACTAGCGGGGGCCACAGATACGCAGTATTTT; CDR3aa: CASSVLAGATDTQYF